Below are 18 T cell receptor beta chains sequenced from a single sample in a study of T-cell reconstitution after alpha-beta-depleted transplantation in children. Researchers prepared the TCRbeta library using unique molecular identifiers, the study reports. TCRdb redid the calling of the PCR reads with MiXCR, one entry per CDR3 protein. Of some 300,000 distinct CDR3 sequences listed, 9% to 12% are singletons. The sample consisted of PBMCs from the stem cell graft donor, taken from the stem cell graft. The receptors were sampled from a human donor who donated a stem cell graft to a child with acute lymphoblastic leukemia.

The V gene is TRBV15, the J gene TRBJ1-4, with 7 positions matching TRBD1. The CDR3 length is 15 residues. V lost 5 bases to trimming and J lost 4 bases; unmatched junction nucleotides: 7. Per the germline V gene, CDR1 is LNHNV and CDR2 is YYDKDF (reference sequence). For the CDR3, the DNA is TGTGCCACCAGCCGACGGCAGGGGGATAATGAAAAACTGTTTTTT. Protein: CATSRRQGDNEKLFF.

This clonotype was counted many times. This rearrangement joins TRBV5-1 to TRBJ2-2; D remains ambiguous. With 6 bases removed from V and 7 bases from J, the gap between germline ends came to 7 bases. The CDR3 is 11 amino acids. Germline assignment: CDR1 SGHRS and CDR2 YFSETQ. The CDR3 nucleotides are TGCGCCAGCACCCTGGGCGGGGAGCTGTTTTTT. It codes for CASTLGGELFF.

This clonotype appeared a few times. This rearrangement joins TRBV6-6 to TRBJ2-7; the D is unclear. V shed 2 bases and J shed 5 bases, with 7 bases lying between them. Germline loops: CDR1 MNHNY, CDR2 SVGAGI (reference sequence). The CDR3 is 12 residues long. For the CDR3, the DNA is TGTGCCAGCAGTTACGGAACCAACGAGCAGTACTTC. Protein sequence: CASSYGTNEQYF.

The genes are TRBV11-2 and TRBJ2-5; the D gene is possibly TRBD2 (6 bases). The V and J ends lost 6 bases and 0 bases respectively, with 17 bases between them. The germline V gene encodes CDR1 SGHAT and CDR2 FQNNGV. CDR3 length: 16 residues. CDR3 bases: TGTGCCAGCAGTCACAGTTGGGACTCGTACCAAGAGACCCAGTACTTC. Translating it yields CASSHSWDSYQETQYF.

This clonotype was seen just once. The chain combines TRBV7-6 with TRBJ2-4; 9 bases line up with TRBD1. V lost 1 base and J lost 4; bases outside the gene matches: 11. The CDR3 covers 18 residues. Germline lookup yields CDR1 SGHVS and CDR2 FNYEAQ. CDR3 DNA sequence: TGTGCCAGCAGCTTAGGGGAGGTACAGGGGGCAAAGAAAAACATTCAGTACTTC. This sequence encodes CASSLGEVQGAKKNIQYF.

The V and J genes are TRBV2 and TRBJ2-7; 9 positions agree with TRBD1. Losses at the gene ends were 6 bases for V and 4 bases for J; bases not matched to a gene: 13. The germline CDR1 and CDR2 sequences are SNHLY and FYNNEI. This CDR3 comprises 16 residues. CDR3 protein: CASRDPGQGGVYEQYF. For the CDR3, the DNA is TGTGCCAGCAGGGATCCGGGACAGGGTGGAGTTTACGAGCAGTACTTC.

The V and J genes are TRBV27 and TRBJ2-1, with D possibly TRBD2 on 6 matching bases. V was cut by 0 bases and J by 3 bases, with 12 bases left in between. There are 16 residues in the CDR3. CDR1 is MNHEY and CDR2 is SMNVEV in the germline V gene (reference sequence). The CDR3: CASSLSSGLDYNEQFF. The CDR3 DNA sequence: TGTGCCAGCAGTTTATCGTCGGGACTTGACTACAATGAGCAGTTCTTC.

Turning to this clonotype: Lacking the conserved final phenylalanine or tryptophan, this CDR3 likely reflects a read error. This rearrangement joins TRBV6-1 to TRBJ2-7; 8 bases agree with TRBD1. CDR3 length equals 14 residues. V was pared by 4 bases and J by 0 bases, with 2 bases of the junction left unmatched. Germline V CDR1 and CDR2: MNHNS, SASEGT. CDR3 region: CASSGTGYSYEQYS. As DNA, the CDR3 is TGTGCCAGCAGTGGGACAGGGTACTCCTACGAGCAGTACTCC.

This clonotype was seen more than once but under ten times. The chain links TRBV7-2 to TRBJ2-7; possibly TRBD2 for D (5 bases). The CDR3 spans 14 residues. Trimming removed 5 bases at V and 0 bases at J, with 11 bases between. Germline CDR1 reads SGHTA; CDR2 reads FQGNSA. The CDR3 reads CASSRQRNSYEQYF. The CDR3 region has the DNA TGTGCCAGCAGCCGGCAGCGGAACTCCTACGAGCAGTACTTC.

The rearrangement uses TRBV12-1 and TRBJ1-1; TRBD1, the table's D call, was not compared with the DNA. TRBV12-1 corresponds to a pseudogene. CDR3 length equals 14 residues. The CDR3 DNA reads TGTGCCAGCAGCTTAGCCGACAGGGTAACTGAAGCTTTCTTT. It encodes CASSLADRVTEAFF.

This clonotype occurred a few times. This chain joins TRBV5-1 and TRBJ2-7; TRBD2 matches 11 bases. The CDR3 loop spans 14 amino acids. Germline V CDR1 and CDR2: SGHRS, YFSETQ. Unmatched junction bases numbered 10, after V lost 6 bases and J lost 8 bases. CDR3 residues: CASTLAGGYEKQYF. In DNA form, the CDR3 reads TGCGCCAGCACCTTAGCGGGAGGGTATGAAAAGCAGTACTTC.

This clonotype came up many times. The J gene is TRBJ2-1, the V gene TRBV27; 8 nucleotides align to TRBD1. The CDR3 spans 16 residues. Germline CDR1 reads MNHEY; CDR2 reads SMNVEV (reference sequence). V trimming: 0 bases; J trimming: 12 bases; junction bases outside the gene matches: 13. DNA for the CDR3: TGTGCCAGCAGTTTATCGTTCTTAAAGAGGGACAGGAGGCAGTTCTTC. Protein product: CASSLSFLKRDRRQFF.

This clonotype showed up many times. This chain uses TRBV20-1 with TRBJ1-1; the D is unclear. Germline CDR1 DFQATT, CDR2 SNEGSKA (reference sequence). The CDR3 is 11 residues long. The CDR3 loop is CPARSEAEAFF. In DNA, the CDR3 is TGCCCTGCTAGGTCCGAGGCTGAAGCTTTCTTT.

CDR3 sequence (DNA): TGCGCCAGCACCGGGGGCACCGGGGAGCTGTTTTTT. Its translation: CASTGGTGELFF. The chain combines TRBV4-1 with TRBJ2-2; possible D gene TRBD2, 6 bases. The CDR3 has 12 amino acids. The ends were cut back, 7 bases at V and 4 bases at J, with 7 bases in the middle. The germline CDR1 and CDR2 sequences are MGHRA and YSYEKL.

This CDR3 is CASRASAYEQYF. CDR3 in DNA: TGTGCCAGCAGAGCTAGCGCCTACGAGCAGTACTTC. The V and J genes are TRBV6-2 or TRBV6-3 and TRBJ2-7, with D maybe TRBD2 (6 bases). This CDR3 is built from 12 residues. In germline, CDR1 is MNHEY, CDR2 SVGEGT. Trimming cost V 6 bases and J 2 bases, with 8 bases left between them.

This clonotype was seen a handful of times. The V gene is TRBV7-9, the J gene TRBJ2-7; 8 nucleotides match TRBD1. This CDR3 has 15 residues. V lost 5 bases, J lost 2 bases, and 8 bases stayed unmatched. Germline CDR1 SEHNR, CDR2 FQNEAQ (reference sequence). The CDR3 DNA sequence: TGTGCCAGCAGCCGCCAGACAGGGGTCCCCTACGAGCAGTACTTC. It translates to CASSRQTGVPYEQYF.

At least ten counts were recorded for this clonotype. The chain couples TRBV6-6 to TRBJ2-3; no firm D call. V lost 8 bases and J 6 bases, leaving 3 bases between the germline ends. The CDR3 covers 9 residues. Germline assignment: CDR1 MNHNY and CDR2 SVGAGI (reference sequence). CDR3 coding DNA: TGTGCCAGCGGGGATACGCAGTATTTT. It yields the protein CASGDTQYF.

V and J are TRBV12-3 or TRBV12-4 and TRBJ2-7, with D possibly TRBD2 on 6 matching bases. CDR3 length equals 15 residues. V was clipped by 6 bases and J by 7 bases, with 22 bases between them. The CDR3 protein is CASRISPRGREEQYF. CDR3 DNA: TGTGCCAGCAGGATCTCTCCGCGAGGCCGGGAGGAGCAGTACTTC.